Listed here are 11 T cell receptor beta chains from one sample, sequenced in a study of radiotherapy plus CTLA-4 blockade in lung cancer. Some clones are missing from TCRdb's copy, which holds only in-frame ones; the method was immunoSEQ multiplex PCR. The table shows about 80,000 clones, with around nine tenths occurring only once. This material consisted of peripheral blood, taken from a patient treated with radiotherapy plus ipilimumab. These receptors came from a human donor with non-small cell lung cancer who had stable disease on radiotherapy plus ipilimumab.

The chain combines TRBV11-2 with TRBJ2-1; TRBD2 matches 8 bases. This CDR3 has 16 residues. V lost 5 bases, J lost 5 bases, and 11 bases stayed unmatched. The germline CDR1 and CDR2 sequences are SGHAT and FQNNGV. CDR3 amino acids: CASSPLGRGDHNEQFF. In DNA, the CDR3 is TGTGCCAGCAGCCCGCTAGGGCGGGGGGACCACAATGAGCAGTTCTTC.

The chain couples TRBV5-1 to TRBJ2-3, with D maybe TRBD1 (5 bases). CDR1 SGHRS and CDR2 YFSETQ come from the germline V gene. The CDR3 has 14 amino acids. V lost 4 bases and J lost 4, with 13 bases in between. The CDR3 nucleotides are TGCGCCAGCAGCCCGCGACAGATCGCAGATACGCAGTATTTT. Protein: CASSPRQIADTQYF.

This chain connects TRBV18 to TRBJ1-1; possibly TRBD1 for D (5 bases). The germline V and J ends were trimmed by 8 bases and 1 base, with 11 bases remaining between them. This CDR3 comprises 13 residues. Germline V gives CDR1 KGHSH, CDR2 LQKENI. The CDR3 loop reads CASADDRNTEAFF. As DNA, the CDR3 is TGTGCCAGCGCGGATGACAGGAACACTGAAGCTTTCTTT. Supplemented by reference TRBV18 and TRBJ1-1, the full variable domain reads NAGVMQNPRHLVRRRGQEARLRCSPMKGHSHVYWYRQLPEEGLKFMVYLQKENIIDESGMPKERFSAEFPKEGPSILRIQQVVRGDSAAYFCASADDRNTEAFFGQGTRLTVV.

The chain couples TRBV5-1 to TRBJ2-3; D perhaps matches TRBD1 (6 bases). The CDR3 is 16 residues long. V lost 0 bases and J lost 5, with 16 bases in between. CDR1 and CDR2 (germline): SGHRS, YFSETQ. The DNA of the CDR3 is TGCGCCAGCAGCTTGGAAGGTGCAGGGGCCCGAGATACGCAGTATTTT. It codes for CASSLEGAGARDTQYF.

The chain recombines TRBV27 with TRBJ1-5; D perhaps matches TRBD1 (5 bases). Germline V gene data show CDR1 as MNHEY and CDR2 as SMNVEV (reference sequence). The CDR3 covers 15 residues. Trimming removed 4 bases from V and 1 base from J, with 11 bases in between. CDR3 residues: CASSSQVGSNQPQHF. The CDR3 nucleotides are TGTGCCAGCAGTTCACAGGTCGGGAGCAATCAGCCCCAGCATTTT.

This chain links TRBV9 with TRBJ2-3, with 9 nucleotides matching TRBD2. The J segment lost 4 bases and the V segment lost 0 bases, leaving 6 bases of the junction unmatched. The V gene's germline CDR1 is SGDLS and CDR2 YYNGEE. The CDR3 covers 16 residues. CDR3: CASSVGGTSSSDTQYF. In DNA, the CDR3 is TGTGCCAGCAGCGTAGGCGGGACTAGCAGTTCAGATACGCAGTATTTT. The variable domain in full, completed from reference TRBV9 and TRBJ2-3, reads DSGVTQTPKHLITATGQRVTLRCSPRSGDLSVYWYQQSLDQGLQFLIQYYNGEERAKGNILERFSAQQFPDLHSELNLSSLELGDSALYFCASSVGGTSSSDTQYFGPGTRLTVL.

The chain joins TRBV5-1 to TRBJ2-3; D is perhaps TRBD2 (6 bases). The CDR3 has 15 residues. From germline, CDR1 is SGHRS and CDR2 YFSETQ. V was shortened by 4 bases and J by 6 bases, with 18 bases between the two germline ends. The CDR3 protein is CASSTDSFRGDTQYF. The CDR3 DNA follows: TGCGCCAGCAGCACAGACTCCTTCCGGGGGGATACGCAGTATTTT. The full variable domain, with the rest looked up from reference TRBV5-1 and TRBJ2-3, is KAGVTQTPRYLIKTRGQQVTLSCSPISGHRSVSWYQQTPGQGLQFLFEYFSETQRNKGNFPGRFSGRQFSNSRSEMNVSTLELGDSALYLCASSTDSFRGDTQYFGPGTRLTVL.

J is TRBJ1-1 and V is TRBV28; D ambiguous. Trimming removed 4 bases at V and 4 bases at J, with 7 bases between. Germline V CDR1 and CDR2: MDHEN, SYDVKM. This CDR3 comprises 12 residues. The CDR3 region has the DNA TGTGCCAGCAGTTCAGAGGGCACTGAAGCTTTCTTT. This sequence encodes CASSSEGTEAFF.

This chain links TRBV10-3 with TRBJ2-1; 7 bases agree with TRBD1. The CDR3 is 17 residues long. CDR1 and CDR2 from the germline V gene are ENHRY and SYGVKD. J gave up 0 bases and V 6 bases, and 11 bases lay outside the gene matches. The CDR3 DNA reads TGTGCCATCAGGAGGGGCTCCGGGACAGTCTCCTACAATGAGCAGTTCTTC. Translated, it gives CAIRRGSGTVSYNEQFF.

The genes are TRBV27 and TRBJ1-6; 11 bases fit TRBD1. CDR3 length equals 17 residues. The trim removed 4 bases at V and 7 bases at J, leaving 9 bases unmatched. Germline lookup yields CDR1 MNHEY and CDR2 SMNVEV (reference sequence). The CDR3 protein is CASSSPGQGGRNSPLHF. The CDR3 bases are TGTGCCAGCAGTTCTCCGGGACAGGGGGGACGAAATTCACCCCTCCACTTT.

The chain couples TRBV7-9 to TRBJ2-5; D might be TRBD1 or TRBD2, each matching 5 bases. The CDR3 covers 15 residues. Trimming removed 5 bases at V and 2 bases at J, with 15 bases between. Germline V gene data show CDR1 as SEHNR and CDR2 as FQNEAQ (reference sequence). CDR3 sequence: CASSQRPGPQETQYF. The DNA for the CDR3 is TGTGCCAGCAGCCAGAGGCCGGGGCCACAAGAGACCCAGTACTTC.